This T cell receptor (beta chain) appears in the sequencing data of a study of blood T cells in healthy people across ages. This CDR3 is 18 amino acids long. Deletions cut 6 bases from V and 0 bases from J, with 18 bases between. Looked up from germline, CDR1 is MDHEN and CDR2 is SYDVKM. Then a second PCR, running about 6 to 12 cycles, was carried out with a sample-barcoded 5' primer and a J-beta primer mix. TCRdb recomputed calls from the 5' RACE reads with MiXCR, one row per CDR3 protein. Of 1.8 million or so distinct CDR3 sequences in the sample, about two fifths were seen once. The chain joins TRBV28 to TRBJ2-6, with a tentative D call TRBD1 (5 bases). The receptor was derived from a human donor in good health. What was sequenced was blood. The CDR3 sequence: CASRLPGGARSGANVLTF. The DNA of the CDR3 is TGTGCCAGCAGACTACCGGGTGGGGCGCGCTCTGGGGCCAACGTCCTGACTTTC.